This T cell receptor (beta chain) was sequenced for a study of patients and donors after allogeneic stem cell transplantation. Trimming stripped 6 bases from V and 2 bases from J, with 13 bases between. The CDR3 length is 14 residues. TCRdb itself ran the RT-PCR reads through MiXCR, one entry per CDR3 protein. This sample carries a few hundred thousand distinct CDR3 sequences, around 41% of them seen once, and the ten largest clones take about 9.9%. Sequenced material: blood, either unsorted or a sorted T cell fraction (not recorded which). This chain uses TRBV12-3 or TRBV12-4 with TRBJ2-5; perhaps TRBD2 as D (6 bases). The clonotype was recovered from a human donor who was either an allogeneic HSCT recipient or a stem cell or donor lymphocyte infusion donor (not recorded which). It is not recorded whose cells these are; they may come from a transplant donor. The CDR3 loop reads CASRDGLLQETQYF. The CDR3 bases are TGTGCCAGCAGGGACGGACTACTACAAGAGACCCAGTACTTC.